The 5 T cell receptor beta chains below were found in one sample sequenced in a study of blood T cell repertoires in COVID-19. The table came from immunoSEQ multiplex PCR; TCRdb's copy has only in-frame clones and leaves some out. Counted here are approximately 200,000 clones, around 80% occurring once; the ten biggest clones make up 6.9%. Sequencing was performed on peripheral blood. The receptors derive from a human donor with acute or convalescent COVID-19. The donor label of this sample is uncertain.

J is TRBJ2-7 and V is TRBV28, with D tentatively TRBD2 (7 bases). Trimming shortened V by 6 bases and J by 4 bases, and 13 bases separated the two germline ends. The CDR3 is 13 residues long. The germline V gene encodes CDR1 MDHEN and CDR2 SYDVKM. CDR3 residues: CASSGGGVYEQYF. The CDR3 nucleotides read TGTGCCAGCAGCGGAGGGGGGGTATACGAGCAGTACTTC. The full variable domain, in which reference TRBV28 and TRBJ2-7 provide the parts outside the CDR3, is DVKVTQSSRYLVKRTGEKVFLECVQDMDHENMFWYRQDPGLGLRLIYFSYDVKMKEKGDIPEGYSVSREKKERFSLILESASTNQTSMYLCASSGGGVYEQYFGPGTRLTVT.

This clone showed up just once. The CDR3 is CASSQLKGQGIEAFF. CDR3 sequence (DNA): TGTGCCAGCAGTCAACTGAAGGGACAGGGAATTGAAGCTTTCTTT. V gene TRBV28 combines with J gene TRBJ1-1; 9 bases fit TRBD1. CDR1 MDHEN and CDR2 SYDVKM come from the germline V gene. Germline trimming cut 5 bases from V and 7 bases from J; bases unmatched to any gene: 11. The length of the CDR3 is 15 residues.

The chain links TRBV2 to TRBJ1-5; D uncertain. Germline values: CDR1 SNHLY, CDR2 FYNNEI. The ends were cut back, 2 bases at V and 9 bases at J, with 14 bases in the middle. CDR3 length: 14 residues. CDR3 amino acids: CASSERISIRPQHF. CDR3 DNA: TGTGCCAGCAGTGAACGTATTTCTATTCGGCCCCAGCATTTT.

The chain has TRBV3-1 (or the pseudogene TRBV3-2) and TRBJ2-7; TRBD2 matches 14 bases. Losses at the gene ends were 3 bases for V and 2 bases for J; bases not matched to a gene: 6. The V gene's germline CDR1 is LGHDT and CDR2 YNNKEL (reference sequence). The length of the CDR3 is 17 residues. The chain's CDR3 is CASSQGTSGRSTYEQYF. In DNA form, the CDR3 reads TGTGCCAGCAGCCAGGGGACTAGCGGGAGATCTACCTACGAGCAGTACTTC.

The J gene is TRBJ1-1, the V gene TRBV5-1; the D gene is possibly TRBD1 (5 bases). V lost 4 bases to trimming and J lost 4 bases, with 20 bases between them. The CDR3 contains 16 residues. Per the germline V gene, CDR1 is SGHRS and CDR2 is YFSETQ. For the CDR3, the DNA is TGCGCCAGCAGCCTTCAGGGAAATTGGGGTGGCACTGAAGCTTTCTTT. Residues: CASSLQGNWGGTEAFF.